One and the same sample provided the 10 T cell receptor beta chains below, sequenced in a study of prognosis after radiotherapy for stage I lung cancer. Multiplex PCR, run in two rounds, amplified TCR beta CDR3 from genomic DNA. It was primers specific to each TRBV and TRBJ gene that first-round PCR used. TCRdb re-called the multiplex PCR reads with MiXCR, one entry per CDR3 protein. The table shows approximately 17,000 distinct CDR3 sequences, with less than 55% occurring only once. The sequencing here drew on PBMCs, taken before or after stereotactic body radiation therapy (not recorded which). The source is a donor aged 50 or older with non-small cell lung cancer.

Note on this clonotype: A junction boundary mismatches the germline segment, possibly from a read error. The V and J genes are TRBV6-1 and TRBJ1-5, with 9 bases fitting TRBD1. The CDR3 is 14 amino acids. Germline V gives CDR1 MNHNS, CDR2 SASEGT. The CDR3 DNA sequence: TGCGCCAGCAGTGAAGGGACAGGGATACAGCCCAAGCATTTT. Its protein product is CASSEGTGIQPKHF.

About this clonotype itself: A clone one base away is much larger, so this may be a read error. DNA for the CDR3: TGTGCCAGCAGCCGCCCCGGTCCGGGCAATGATCAGTTCTTC. Protein sequence: CASSRPGPGNDQFF. This chain connects TRBV4-2 to TRBJ2-1; no clear D gene. CDR3 length equals 14 residues. In germline, CDR1 is LGHNA, CDR2 YNFKEQ.

This clonotype was counted many times. The genes are TRBV28 and TRBJ1-5; a weak D match, TRBD1 (5 bases). The CDR3 totals 16 residues. Germline V gives CDR1 MDHEN, CDR2 SYDVKM. V dropped 7 bases and J dropped 3 bases, with 19 bases sitting between them. The CDR3 sequence: CASNFRAGWNNQPQHF. The CDR3 nucleotides are TGTGCCAGCAATTTTAGGGCAGGGTGGAACAATCAGCCCCAGCATTTT.

This clonotype was observed many times. The V and J genes are TRBV5-1 and TRBJ2-7, with TRBD1 matching 10 bases. Germline CDR1 reads SGHRS; CDR2 reads YFSETQ. Trimming cost V 2 bases and J 4 bases; bases outside gene matches: 6. The CDR3 sequence is 15 residues long. The DNA for the CDR3 is TGCGCCAGCAGCTTTGGGACAGGGGTATCGTACGAGCAGTACTTC. Translating gives CASSFGTGVSYEQYF.

The chain links TRBV11-2 to TRBJ1-5; weak D call: TRBD1 (6 bases). V gave up 5 bases and J gave up 0 bases, with 11 bases separating them. Germline V gene data show CDR1 as SGHAT and CDR2 as FQNNGV. The CDR3 sequence is 15 residues long. The CDR3 region has the DNA TGTGCCAGCAGCCAGGACAGCTATAGCAATCAGCCCCAGCATTTT. Protein: CASSQDSYSNQPQHF.

The chain has TRBV6-1 and TRBJ2-7, with D tentatively TRBD1 or TRBD2 (5 bases each). CDR1 is MNHNS and CDR2 is SASEGT in the germline V gene. V gave up 1 base and J gave up 1 base, with 14 bases separating them. The CDR3 is made up of 16 amino acids. The CDR3, as DNA: TGTGCCAGCAGTGAAGATGACGGGACCCCTTCCTACGAGCAGTACTTC. Protein sequence: CASSEDDGTPSYEQYF.

The sample holds many counts of this clonotype. This rearrangement joins TRBV18 to TRBJ2-5, with 10 positions matching TRBD2. The CDR3 is 16 amino acids. The V gene's germline CDR1 is KGHSH and CDR2 LQKENI. The V segment lost 2 bases and the J segment 0 bases; nucleotides outside the gene matches: 3. CDR3 in amino acids: CASSPSLAGDQETQYF. In DNA, the CDR3 is TGTGCCAGCTCACCAAGCCTAGCGGGGGACCAAGAGACCCAGTACTTC. Filled out from reference TRBV18 and TRBJ2-5, the complete variable domain reads NAGVMQNPRHLVRRRGQEARLRCSPMKGHSHVYWYRQLPEEGLKFMVYLQKENIIDESGMPKERFSAEFPKEGPSILRIQQVVRGDSAAYFCASSPSLAGDQETQYFGPGTRLLVL.

With respect to this clonotype: This likely reflects a read error, since a far larger clone is one base away. The chain joins TRBV6-6 to TRBJ1-2; 7 bases match TRBD1. Germline V lookup: CDR1 MNHNY, CDR2 SVGAGI (reference sequence). This CDR3 spans 14 amino acids. J gave up 10 bases and V 2 bases, and 10 bases lay outside the gene matches. The CDR3 DNA is TGTGCCAGCAGTTACCCAGGACAGGCGGGCGTCTACACCTTC. This gives the protein CASSYPGQAGVYTF.

This clonotype was counted many times. CDR3 sequence reads: CSARSGLAGGHYRSYNEQFF. The CDR3 bases are TGCAGTGCTAGATCCGGACTAGCGGGGGGCCACTATCGATCCTACAATGAGCAGTTCTTC. The chain couples TRBV20-1 to TRBJ2-1, with 14 bases lining up with TRBD2. The germline CDR1 and CDR2 sequences are DFQATT and SNEGSKA (reference sequence). The CDR3 totals 20 residues. V shed 2 bases and J 1 base; nucleotides not matched to a gene: 13.

This chain links TRBV5-1 with TRBJ1-2, with 12 bases matching TRBD1. V shed 0 bases, J shed 7 bases, and the junction held 7 bases outside the gene matches. The CDR3 runs 16 residues. The germline gives CDR1 SGHRS, CDR2 YFSETQ. In nucleotides, the CDR3 is TGCGCCAGCAGCTTGGCCCAGGGACAGGGGGCGGTTGGCTACACCTTC. It translates to CASSLAQGQGAVGYTF.